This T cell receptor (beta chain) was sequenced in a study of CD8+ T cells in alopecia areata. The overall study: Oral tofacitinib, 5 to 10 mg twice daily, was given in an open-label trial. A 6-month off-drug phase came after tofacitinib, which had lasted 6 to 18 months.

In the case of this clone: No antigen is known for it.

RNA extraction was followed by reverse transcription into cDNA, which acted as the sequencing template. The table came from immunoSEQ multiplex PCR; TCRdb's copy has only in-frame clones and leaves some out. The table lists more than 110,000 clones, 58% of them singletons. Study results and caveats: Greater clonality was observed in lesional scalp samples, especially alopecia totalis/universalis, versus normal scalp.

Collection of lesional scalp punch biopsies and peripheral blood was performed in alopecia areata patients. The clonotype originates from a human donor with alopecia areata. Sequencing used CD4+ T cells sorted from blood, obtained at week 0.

The CDR3 region is CASSQLDRGQGLDTQYF. The CDR3, as DNA: TGCGCCAGCAGCCAGCTCGACAGGGGACAGGGGTTAGATACGCAGTATTTT. The rearrangement joins TRBV4-1 to TRBJ2-3; TRBD1 agrees at 10 bases. After removal of 3 bases from V and 5 bases from J, the junction contained 11 bases not matched to a gene. In germline, CDR1 is MGHRA, CDR2 YSYEKL. The CDR3 contains 17 residues.